These T cell receptor beta chains were read from a single sample in a study of blood T cell repertoires in COVID-19. The table came from immunoSEQ multiplex PCR; TCRdb's copy has only in-frame clones and leaves some out. Of hundreds of thousands of clones in the sample, roughly 90% are singletons; the top ten hold more than 0.95%. Sequenced material: peripheral blood. These receptors were obtained from a man between 40 and 49 years old with acute or convalescent COVID-19. Both conserved end residues are part of each CDR3. D genes are given only for firm matches. The listing skips clone size in some rows; elsewhere it reads once, few, many or a size class.

TRBV19	TRBD1	TRBJ1-5	NA	CASSIGDSSNQPQHF	TGTGCCAGTAGTATAGGGGACAGCAGCAATCAGCCCCAGCATTTT
TRBV7-9	NA	TRBJ1-1	NA	CASSTQGALNTEAFF	TGTGCCAGCAGCACTCAAGGGGCCTTGAACACTGAAGCTTTCTTT
TRBV19	NA	TRBJ1-1	NA	CASSINLYLNTEAFF	TGTGCCAGTAGTATAAATCTGTATCTGAACACTGAAGCTTTCTTT
TRBV2	TRBD1	TRBJ2-7	NA	CASSTQGDGYEQYF	TGTGCCAGCAGTACACAGGGGGACGGCTACGAGCAGTACTTC
TRBV30	NA	TRBJ1-6	NA	CAWSEGGNSPLHF	TGTGCCTGGAGTGAAGGGGGAAATTCACCCCTCCACTTT
TRBV29-1	TRBD1	TRBJ2-5	NA	CSVAGLTGDRSWSPQETQYF	TGCAGCGTTGCTGGACTGACAGGGGATAGGAGTTGGTCCCCACAAGAGACCCAGTACTTC
TRBV27	NA	TRBJ2-1	NA	CASNGAGLYNEQFF	TGTGCCAGCAACGGCGCGGGGCTCTACAATGAGCAGTTCTTC
TRBV6-1	TRBD2	TRBJ2-1	NA	CASSEGAGLSSYNEQFF	TGTGCCAGCAGTGAAGGAGCGGGATTAAGCTCCTACAATGAGCAGTTCTTC
TRBV5-1	NA	TRBJ1-2	NA	CASSTGPGGDYGYTF	TGCGCCAGCAGCACGGGCCCGGGAGGCGACTATGGCTACACCTTC
TRBV10-3	TRBD1	TRBJ1-3	NA	CAISERTGSGNTIYF	TGTGCCATCAGTGAGAGGACAGGGTCTGGAAACACCATATATTTT
TRBV13	NA	TRBJ1-2	NA	CASSHPRRQGSYTF	TGTGCCAGCAGCCACCCCCGGCGCCAGGGGAGCTACACCTTC
TRBV28	NA	TRBJ2-1	NA	CASSLSSGGPYNEQFF	TGTGCCAGCAGTTTAAGCAGCGGAGGGCCCTACAATGAGCAGTTCTTC
TRBV7-8	NA	TRBJ1-3	NA	CASSPNAGTGNTIYF	TGTGCCAGCAGCCCAAATGCAGGGACAGGAAACACCATATATTTT
TRBV7-8	TRBD1	TRBJ1-2	NA	CASSPKGGRTGYGYTF	TGTGCCAGCAGCCCCAAAGGTGGTCGGACAGGGTATGGCTACACCTTC
TRBV7-9	NA	TRBJ2-2	NA	CASSFGLASVWELFF	TGTGCCAGCAGCTTTGGGCTAGCGAGTGTCTGGGAGCTGTTTTTT
TRBV5-1	TRBD2	TRBJ2-5	NA	CASSLGASGELETQYF	TGCGCCAGCAGCTTGGGTGCTAGCGGGGAGTTAGAGACCCAGTACTTC
TRBV6-5	TRBD1	TRBJ2-1	few	CATRVGTGDYNEQFF	TGTGCCACCAGAGTGGGGACAGGCGACTACAATGAGCAGTTCTTC
TRBV19	NA	TRBJ2-3	once	CASSIGGVDTQYF	TGTGCCAGTAGTATAGGCGGGGTCGATACGCAGTATTTT
TRBV2	NA	TRBJ1-4	NA	CASSVRVRDEKLFF	TGTGCCAGCAGTGTCAGGGTCAGGGATGAAAAACTGTTTTTT
TRBV20-1	NA	TRBJ1-2	few	CSASLSGENYGYTF	TGCAGTGCTAGTTTGTCAGGGGAAAACTATGGCTACACCTTC
TRBV7-9	NA	TRBJ1-1	NA	CASSLDGGAVNEAFF	TGTGCCAGCAGCTTAGATGGGGGGGCTGTTAATGAAGCTTTCTTT
TRBV18	TRBD1	TRBJ1-6	many	CASSLMGQGESPLHF	TGTGCCAGCTCCTTAATGGGACAGGGGGAATCACCCCTCCACTTT
TRBV9	NA	TRBJ1-4	NA	CASSAGLNEKLFF	TGTGCCAGCAGCGCTGGGCTTAATGAAAAACTGTTTTTT
TRBV5-1	TRBD2	TRBJ2-1	NA	CASSLLASSSYNEQFF	TGCGCCAGCAGCTTACTAGCGTCGAGCTCCTACAATGAGCAGTTCTTC
TRBV9	NA	TRBJ1-6	NA	CASNPSGGGPPLHF	TGTGCCAGCAACCCTTCTGGTGGGGGCCCGCCCCTCCACTTT
TRBV5-6	NA	TRBJ2-7	once	CASSLLYYEQYF	TGTGCCAGCAGCTTGCTTTACTACGAGCAGTACTTC
TRBV30	NA	TRBJ1-5	NA	CAWSTPGNNQPQHF	TGTGCCTGGAGTACCCCGGGAAACAATCAGCCCCAGCATTTT
TRBV12-5	NA	TRBJ1-2	NA	CASGLETGTRYTF	TGTGCTAGTGGTTTGGAAACAGGGACGCGCTACACCTTC
TRBV2	NA	TRBJ1-5	NA	CASSRSTGSNQPQHF	TGTGCCAGCAGCCGCAGCACAGGAAGCAATCAGCCCCAGCATTTT
TRBV28	NA	TRBJ2-5	NA	CASSLPDRYQETQYF	TGTGCCAGCAGTTTACCCGACAGGTACCAAGAGACCCAGTACTTC
TRBV19	TRBD1	TRBJ2-3	NA	CASSTGQGLGTDTQYF	TGTGCCAGTAGTACAGGACAGGGGCTGGGAACAGATACGCAGTATTTT
TRBV4-1	NA	TRBJ1-1	few	CASSQDHREIAEAFF	TGCGCCAGCAGCCAAGATCACAGGGAGATCGCTGAAGCTTTCTTT
TRBV7-8	TRBD1	TRBJ1-4	once	CASSGRTGVLNAKRDEKLFF	TGTGCCAGCAGCGGCAGGACAGGGGTTCTTAATGCCAAGAGAGATGAAAAACTGTTTTTT